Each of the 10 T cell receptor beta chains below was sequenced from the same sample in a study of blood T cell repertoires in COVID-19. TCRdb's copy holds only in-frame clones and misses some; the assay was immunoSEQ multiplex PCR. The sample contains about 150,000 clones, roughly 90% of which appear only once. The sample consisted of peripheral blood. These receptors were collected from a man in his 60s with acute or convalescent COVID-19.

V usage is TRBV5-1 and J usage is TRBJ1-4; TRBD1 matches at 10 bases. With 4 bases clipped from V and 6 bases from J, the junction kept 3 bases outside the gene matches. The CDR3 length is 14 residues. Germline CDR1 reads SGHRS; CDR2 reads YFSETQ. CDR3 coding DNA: TGCGCCAGCAGCCGACAGGGGGCGGATGAAAAACTGTTTTTT. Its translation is CASSRQGADEKLFF.

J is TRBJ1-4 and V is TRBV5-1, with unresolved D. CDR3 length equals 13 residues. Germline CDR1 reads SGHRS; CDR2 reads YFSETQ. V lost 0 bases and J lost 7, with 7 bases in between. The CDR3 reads CASSLDSFEKLFF. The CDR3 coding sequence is TGCGCCAGCAGCTTGGACAGCTTTGAAAAACTGTTTTTT.

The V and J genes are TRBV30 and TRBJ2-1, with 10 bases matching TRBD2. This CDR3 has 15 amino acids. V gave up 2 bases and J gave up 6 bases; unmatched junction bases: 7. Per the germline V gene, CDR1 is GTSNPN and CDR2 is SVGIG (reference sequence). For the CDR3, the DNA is TGTGCCTGGAGTTCCCTAGCGGGGGACGGCAATGAGCAGTTCTTC. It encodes CAWSSLAGDGNEQFF.

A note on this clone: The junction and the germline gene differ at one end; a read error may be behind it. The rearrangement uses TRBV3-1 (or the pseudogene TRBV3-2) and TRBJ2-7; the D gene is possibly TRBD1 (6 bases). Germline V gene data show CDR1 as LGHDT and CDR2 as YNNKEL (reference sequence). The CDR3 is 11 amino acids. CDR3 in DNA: TGTGCCAGCAGCCAAGATCGGACAGTGTATTTC. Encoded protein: CASSQDRTVYF.

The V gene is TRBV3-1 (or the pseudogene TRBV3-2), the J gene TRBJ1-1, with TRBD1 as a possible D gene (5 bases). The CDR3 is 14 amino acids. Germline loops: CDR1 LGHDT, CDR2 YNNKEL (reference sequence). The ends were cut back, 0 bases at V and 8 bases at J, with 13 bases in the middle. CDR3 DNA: TGTGCCAGCAGCCAAGATATGGGGCCTCCCGAAGCTTTCTTT. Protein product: CASSQDMGPPEAFF.

Here the CDR3 DNA reads TGTGCCAGCAGCTTATGGGACAGTCCGTTTTACACAGATACGCAGTATTTT. This codes for CASSLWDSPFYTDTQYF. This rearrangement joins TRBV7-9 to TRBJ2-3, with 7 bases fitting TRBD1. The V gene end was trimmed by 2 bases and the J gene end by 2 bases; junction bases not matched to a gene: 10. This CDR3 contains 17 residues. Per the germline V gene, CDR1 is SEHNR and CDR2 is FQNEAQ (reference sequence).

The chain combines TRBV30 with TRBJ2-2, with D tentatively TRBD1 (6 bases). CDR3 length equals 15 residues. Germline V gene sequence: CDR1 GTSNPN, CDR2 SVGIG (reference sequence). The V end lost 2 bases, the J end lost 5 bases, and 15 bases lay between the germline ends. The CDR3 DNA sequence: TGTGCCTGGAGTCTCAGGGGCGGTTGGACCGGGGAGCTGTTTTTT. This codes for CAWSLRGGWTGELFF.

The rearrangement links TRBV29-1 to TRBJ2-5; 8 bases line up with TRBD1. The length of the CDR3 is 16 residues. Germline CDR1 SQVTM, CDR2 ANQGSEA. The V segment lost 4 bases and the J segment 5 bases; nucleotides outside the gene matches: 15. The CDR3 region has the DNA TGCAGCGTTGTCACGAGGCTCGGGACAGGTCTTGAGACCCAGTACTTC. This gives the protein CSVVTRLGTGLETQYF.

The CDR3 here is CATSRGSSYNEQFF. In DNA form, the CDR3 reads TGTGCCACCAGTAGAGGTAGCTCCTACAATGAGCAGTTCTTC. The chain carries TRBV24-1 and TRBJ2-1; unclear D gene. CDR1 and CDR2 (germline): KGHDR, SFDVKD. The germline V and J ends were trimmed by 6 bases and 0 bases, with 8 bases remaining between them. This CDR3 is built from 14 residues.

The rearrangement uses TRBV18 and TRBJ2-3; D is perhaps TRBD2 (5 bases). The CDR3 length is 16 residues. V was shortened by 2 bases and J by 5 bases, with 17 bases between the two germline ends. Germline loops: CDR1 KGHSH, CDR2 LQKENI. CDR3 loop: CASSPYTSREVDTQYF. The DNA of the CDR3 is TGTGCCAGCTCACCATACACTAGTCGAGAGGTAGATACGCAGTATTTT.